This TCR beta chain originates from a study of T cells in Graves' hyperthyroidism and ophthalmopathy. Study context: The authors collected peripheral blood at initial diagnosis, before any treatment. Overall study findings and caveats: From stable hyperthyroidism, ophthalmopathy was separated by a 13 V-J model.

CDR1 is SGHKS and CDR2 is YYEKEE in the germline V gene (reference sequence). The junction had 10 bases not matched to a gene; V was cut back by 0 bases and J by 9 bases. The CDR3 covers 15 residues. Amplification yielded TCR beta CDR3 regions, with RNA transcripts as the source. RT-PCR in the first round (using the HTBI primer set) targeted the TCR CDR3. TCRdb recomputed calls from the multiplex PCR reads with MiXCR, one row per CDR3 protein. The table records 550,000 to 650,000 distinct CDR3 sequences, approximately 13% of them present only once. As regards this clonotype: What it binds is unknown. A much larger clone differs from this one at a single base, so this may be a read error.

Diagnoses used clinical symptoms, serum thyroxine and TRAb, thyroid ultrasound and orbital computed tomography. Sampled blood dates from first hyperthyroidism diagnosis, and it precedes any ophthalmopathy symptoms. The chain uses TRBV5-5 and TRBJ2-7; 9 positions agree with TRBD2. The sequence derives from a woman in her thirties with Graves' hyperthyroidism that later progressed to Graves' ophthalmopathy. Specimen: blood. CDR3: CASSLDPGTSRGQYF. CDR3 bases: TGTGCCAGCAGCTTGGACCCTGGGACTAGCCGCGGGCAGTACTTC.